The 21 T cell receptor beta chains listed next were all sequenced from one sample in a study of cytomegalovirus exposure and HLA in healthy donors. The PCR made use of 60 Vbeta and 13 Jbeta primers. The assay was immunoSEQ multiplex PCR, and TCRdb's table has in-frame clones only and misses some. The table has about 150,000 clones, around 75% seen once; the top ten hold roughly 2%. The sample consisted of PBMCs. All receptors derive from a woman in her thirties or forties in good health and CMV-seronegative.

The chain recombines TRBV29-1 with TRBJ2-5, with D perhaps matching TRBD1 (6 bases). With the DNA end fitting TRBJ2-7 better, the J assignment may be wrong. Germline assignment: CDR1 SQVTM and CDR2 ANQGSEA. The CDR3 loop spans 11 amino acids. The CDR3 sequence: CSVSQGYEQYF. In nucleotides, the CDR3 is TGCAGCGTTTCTCAGGGGTACGAGCAGTACTTC.

The chain is built from TRBV5-1 and TRBJ2-5, with TRBD1 as a possible D gene (6 bases). From germline, CDR1 is SGHRS and CDR2 YFSETQ. The CDR3 is made up of 14 amino acids. Trimming took 0 bases from V and 3 from J, leaving 9 bases between them. The CDR3 nucleotides are TGCGCCAGCAGCTTGGGACAGGAGAAAGAGACCCAGTACTTC. The encoded protein is CASSLGQEKETQYF. Supplemented by reference TRBV5-1 and TRBJ2-5, the full variable domain reads KAGVTQTPRYLIKTRGQQVTLSCSPISGHRSVSWYQQTPGQGLQFLFEYFSETQRNKGNFPGRFSGRQFSNSRSEMNVSTLELGDSALYLCASSLGQEKETQYFGPGTRLLVL.

The genes are TRBV20-1 and TRBJ1-2; D is unresolved. V lost 6 bases and J 3 bases, leaving 5 bases between the germline ends. The germline gives CDR1 DFQATT, CDR2 SNEGSKA (reference sequence). The CDR3 is 10 residues long. The CDR3: CSALDYGYTF. Written as DNA, the CDR3 is TGCAGTGCGTTAGACTATGGCTACACCTTC.

The chain employs TRBV19 and TRBJ1-1, with a weak D call TRBD1 (6 bases). The V end was cut by 6 bases, the J end by 0 bases, with 20 bases between. The V gene's germline CDR1 is LNHDA and CDR2 SQIVND (reference sequence). This CDR3 is built from 17 residues. DNA for the CDR3: TGTGCCAGTAGCCATTTCAGGGGTGGGTTGATGAACACTGAAGCTTTCTTT. Encoded protein: CASSHFRGGLMNTEAFF.

This chain uses TRBV10-2 with TRBJ2-5, with TRBD2 identical over 11 bases. V shed 8 bases, J shed 3 bases, and the junction held 2 bases outside the gene matches. From germline, CDR1 is WSHSY and CDR2 SAAADI. The CDR3 sequence is 13 residues long. CDR3 nucleotides: TGCGCCAGCCTACTAGCGGGAGAAGAGACCCAGTACTTC. As protein: CASLLAGEETQYF.

The DNA of the CDR3 is TGTGCCAGCAGCTTGCCTAGCGGAACCCGCACAGATACGCAGTATTTT. Translating it yields CASSLPSGTRTDTQYF. The rearrangement links TRBV7-9 to TRBJ2-3; 7 positions agree with TRBD2. CDR1 is SEHNR and CDR2 is FQNEAQ in the germline V gene (reference sequence). Trimming at V came to 3 bases and at J to 1 base, leaving 7 bases not matched to a gene. The CDR3 is 16 residues long. Looking up the rest from reference TRBV7-9 and TRBJ2-3 gives the full variable domain: DTGVSQNPRHKITKRGQNVTFRCDPISEHNRLYWYRQTLGQGPEFLTYFQNEAQLEKSRLLSDRFSAERPKGSFSTLEIQRTEQGDSAMYLCASSLPSGTRTDTQYFGPGTRLTVL.

The chain couples TRBV18 to TRBJ1-6, with 7 nucleotides matching TRBD1. Trimming removed 3 bases from V and 6 bases from J; junction bases left unmatched: 8. CDR3 size: 16 residues. Per germline, CDR1 KGHSH and CDR2 LQKENI. CDR3 loop: CASSPSSGTANSPLHF. As DNA, the CDR3 is TGTGCCAGCTCACCTTCGTCCGGGACAGCTAATTCACCCCTCCACTTT.

Here the CDR3 reads CASSLEPPGQGYEQYF. In DNA, the CDR3 is TGCGCCAGCAGCTTGGAACCACCGGGACAGGGGTACGAGCAGTACTTC. The V gene is TRBV5-1, the J gene TRBJ2-7; 10 nucleotides agree with TRBD1. The CDR3 runs 16 residues. CDR1 and CDR2 (germline): SGHRS, YFSETQ. V lost 0 bases, J lost 4 bases, and 7 bases stayed unmatched.

This clone was recorded a few times. The chain combines TRBV27 with TRBJ2-3, with TRBD1 matching 8 bases. The germline gives CDR1 MNHEY, CDR2 SMNVEV (reference sequence). The CDR3 length is 17 residues. Unmatched junction bases numbered 9, after V lost 0 bases and J lost 4 bases. The CDR3 DNA sequence: TGTGCCAGCAGTTTATCGAGGCCAGGGGGCTCCTCAGATACGCAGTATTTT. Its translation: CASSLSRPGGSSDTQYF.

The rearrangement links TRBV5-1 to TRBJ2-5; TRBD1 aligns across 10 bases. The CDR3 runs 15 residues. Losses at the gene ends were 4 bases for V and 11 bases for J; bases not matched to a gene: 14. Germline assignment: CDR1 SGHRS and CDR2 YFSETQ. The CDR3 nucleotides read TGCGCCAGCAGCCAATCCAATCCGGGACAGGGGAAGCAGTACTTC. It yields the protein CASSQSNPGQGKQYF.

This clone was seen a single time. V gene TRBV7-9 combines with J gene TRBJ1-1, with D possibly being TRBD1 (6 bases). The V end was cut by 1 base, the J end by 7 bases, with 13 bases between. This CDR3 spans 14 amino acids. The germline CDR1 and CDR2 sequences are SEHNR and FQNEAQ (reference sequence). In nucleotides, the CDR3 is TGTGCCAGCAGCTTAGTAGGGGCAGGGGTTGAAGCTTTCTTT. It is translated as CASSLVGAGVEAFF.

The chain uses TRBV15 and TRBJ1-5; weak D call: TRBD1 (6 bases). The V and J ends lost 0 bases and 7 bases respectively, with 13 bases between them. The V gene's germline CDR1 is LNHNV and CDR2 YYDKDF (reference sequence). This CDR3 has 15 residues. CDR3 sequence reads: CATSRDKTGRQPQHF. CDR3 bases: TGTGCCACCAGCAGAGATAAGACAGGTAGGCAGCCCCAGCATTTT.

This sequence joins TRBV6-5 and TRBJ1-2; 8 bases agree with TRBD1. Germline lookup yields CDR1 MNHEY and CDR2 SVGAGI. The CDR3 covers 14 residues. Losses at the gene ends were 0 bases for V and 7 bases for J; bases not matched to a gene: 4. The DNA for the CDR3 is TGTGCCAGCAGTTACTCGGACAGGGTGGGTGGCTACACCTTC. As protein: CASSYSDRVGGYTF.

This clone was seen a single time. The gene calls are TRBV28 and TRBJ1-2, with TRBD1 identical over 9 bases. With V trimmed by 6 bases and J by 0 bases, 2 bases remained unmatched. The CDR3 runs to 14 residues. In germline, CDR1 is MDHEN, CDR2 SYDVKM. The CDR3: CASSWTGANYGYTF. The CDR3 region has the DNA TGTGCCAGCAGCTGGACAGGGGCTAACTATGGCTACACCTTC.

This clone appeared a single time. The chain joins TRBV13 to TRBJ2-5; D call uncertain. The J call may be faulty, since TRBJ2-7 better matches the DNA end. CDR1 is PRHDT and CDR2 is FYEKMQ in the germline V gene (reference sequence). The CDR3 consists of 12 residues. The CDR3 sequence: CASSLVVNEQYF. CDR3 sequence (DNA): TGTGCCAGCAGCTTAGTAGTGAACGAGCAGTACTTC.

The rearrangement links TRBV29-1 to TRBJ2-2; 10 nucleotides agree with TRBD2. The length of the CDR3 is 14 residues. Germline CDR1 and CDR2: SQVTM and ANQGSEA. With 6 bases clipped from V and 4 bases from J, the junction kept 5 bases outside the gene matches. The CDR3, as DNA: TGCAGCGTCAGCGGGAGGGTAGCCACCGGGGAGCTGTTTTTT. This codes for CSVSGRVATGELFF.

This clone was observed a handful of times. The gene calls are TRBV11-2 and TRBJ2-1; TRBD2 aligns across 8 bases. The junction had 1 base not matched to a gene; V was cut back by 2 bases and J by 10 bases. This CDR3 is 12 amino acids long. Germline CDR1 SGHAT, CDR2 FQNNGV. The CDR3 loop is CASSLIAGEQFF. CDR3 DNA: TGTGCCAGCAGCTTAATAGCGGGGGAGCAGTTCTTC.

This clone was seen a handful of times. The chain links TRBV4-2 to TRBJ2-5; D might be TRBD1 (6 bases). V was cut by 2 bases and J by 7 bases, with 17 bases left in between. This CDR3 has 15 residues. The V gene's germline CDR1 is LGHNA and CDR2 YNFKEQ. The CDR3 bases are TGTGCCAGCAGCCAACCTCGGGACACAATGGGGACCCAGTACTTC. This codes for CASSQPRDTMGTQYF.

This chain connects TRBV5-1 to TRBJ1-2; D possibly corresponds to TRBD1 (5 bases). The CDR3 sequence is 13 residues long. The V end lost 3 bases, the J end lost 6 bases, and 12 bases lay between the germline ends. Looked up from germline, CDR1 is SGHRS and CDR2 is YFSETQ. CDR3 sequence: CASSYQGLDGYTF. The CDR3 nucleotides are TGCGCCAGCAGCTACCAGGGTTTGGATGGCTACACCTTC. Looking up the rest from reference TRBV5-1 and TRBJ1-2 gives the full variable domain: KAGVTQTPRYLIKTRGQQVTLSCSPISGHRSVSWYQQTPGQGLQFLFEYFSETQRNKGNFPGRFSGRQFSNSRSEMNVSTLELGDSALYLCASSYQGLDGYTFGSGTRLTVV.

This sequence joins TRBV6-6 and TRBJ2-1; 7 bases are shared with TRBD1. This CDR3 has 15 residues. Germline V gives CDR1 MNHNY, CDR2 SVGAGI (reference sequence). With V trimmed by 4 bases and J by 5 bases, 8 bases remained unmatched. The CDR3 nucleotides read TGTGCCAGCAGTTCTAGGGACAGAGGCAACAATGAGCAGTTCTTC. Protein product: CASSSRDRGNNEQFF.

The rearrangement joins TRBV9 to TRBJ2-1, with D unclear. V lost 0 bases to trimming and J lost 0 bases, with 10 bases between them. The CDR3 consists of 16 residues. Germline CDR1 is SGDLS and CDR2 is YYNGEE. This chain's CDR3 is CASSVVTGSSYNEQFF. The DNA for the CDR3 is TGTGCCAGCAGCGTAGTTACGGGTAGCTCCTACAATGAGCAGTTCTTC. Based on the CDR3 plus reference TRBV9 and TRBJ2-1, the full variable domain is DSGVTQTPKHLITATGQRVTLRCSPRSGDLSVYWYQQSLDQGLQFLIQYYNGEERAKGNILERFSAQQFPDLHSELNLSSLELGDSALYFCASSVVTGSSYNEQFFGPGTRLTVL.